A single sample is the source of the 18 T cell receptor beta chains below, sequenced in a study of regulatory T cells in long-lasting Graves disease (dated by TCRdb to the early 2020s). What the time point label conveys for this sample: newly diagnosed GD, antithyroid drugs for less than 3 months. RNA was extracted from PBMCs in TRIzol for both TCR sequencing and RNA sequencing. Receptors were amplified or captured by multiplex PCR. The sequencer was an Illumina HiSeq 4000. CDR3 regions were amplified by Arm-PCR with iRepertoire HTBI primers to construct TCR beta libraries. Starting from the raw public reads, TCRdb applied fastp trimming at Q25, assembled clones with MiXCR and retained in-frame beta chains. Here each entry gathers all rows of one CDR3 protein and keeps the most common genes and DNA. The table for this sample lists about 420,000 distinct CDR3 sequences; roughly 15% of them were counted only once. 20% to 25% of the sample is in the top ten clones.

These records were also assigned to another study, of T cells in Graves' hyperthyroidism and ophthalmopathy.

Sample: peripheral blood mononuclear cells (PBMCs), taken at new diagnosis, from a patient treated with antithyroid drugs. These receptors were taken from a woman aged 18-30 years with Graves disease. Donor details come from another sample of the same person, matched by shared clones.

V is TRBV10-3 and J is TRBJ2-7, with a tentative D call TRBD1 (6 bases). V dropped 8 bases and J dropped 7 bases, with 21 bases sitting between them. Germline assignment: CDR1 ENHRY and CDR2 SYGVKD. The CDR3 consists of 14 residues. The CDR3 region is CAIGGRQAGWEQYF. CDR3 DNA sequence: TGTGCCATCGGTGGAAGACAGGCCGGCTGGGAGCAGTACTTC.

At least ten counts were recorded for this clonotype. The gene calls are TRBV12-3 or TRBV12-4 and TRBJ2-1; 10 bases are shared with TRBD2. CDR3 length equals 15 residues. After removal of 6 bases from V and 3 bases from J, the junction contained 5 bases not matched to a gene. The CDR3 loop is CASRNSSGSYNEQFF. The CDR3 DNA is TGTGCCAGCAGGAACTCTAGCGGGAGCTACAATGAGCAGTTCTTC.

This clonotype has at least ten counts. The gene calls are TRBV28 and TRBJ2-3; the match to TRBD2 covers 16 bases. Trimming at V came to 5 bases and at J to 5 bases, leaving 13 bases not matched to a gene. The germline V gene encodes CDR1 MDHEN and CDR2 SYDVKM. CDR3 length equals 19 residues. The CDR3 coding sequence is TGTGCCAGCAGTAGCCGACCGGGACTAGCGGGAGGGCAGGGAGATACGCAGTATTTT. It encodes CASSSRPGLAGGQGDTQYF. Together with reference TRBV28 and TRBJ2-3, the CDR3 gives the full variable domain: DVKVTQSSRYLVKRTGEKVFLECVQDMDHENMFWYRQDPGLGLRLIYFSYDVKMKEKGDIPEGYSVSREKKERFSLILESASTNQTSMYLCASSSRPGLAGGQGDTQYFGPGTRLTVL.

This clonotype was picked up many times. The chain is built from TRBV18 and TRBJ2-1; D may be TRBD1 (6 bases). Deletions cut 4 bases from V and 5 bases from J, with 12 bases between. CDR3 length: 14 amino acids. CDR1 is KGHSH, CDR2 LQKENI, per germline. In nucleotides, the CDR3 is TGTGCCAGCTCACTACCGGACAGACACAATGAGCAGTTCTTC. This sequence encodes CASSLPDRHNEQFF.

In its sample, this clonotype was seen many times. This CDR3 reads CASSPSWGSQPQHF. CDR3 bases: TGTGCCAGCTCACCAAGCTGGGGGTCGCAGCCCCAGCATTTT. The chain joins TRBV18 to TRBJ1-5; tentatively, D is TRBD1 (5 bases). There are 14 residues in the CDR3. Per germline, CDR1 KGHSH and CDR2 LQKENI. V was pared by 2 bases and J by 7 bases, with 12 bases between.

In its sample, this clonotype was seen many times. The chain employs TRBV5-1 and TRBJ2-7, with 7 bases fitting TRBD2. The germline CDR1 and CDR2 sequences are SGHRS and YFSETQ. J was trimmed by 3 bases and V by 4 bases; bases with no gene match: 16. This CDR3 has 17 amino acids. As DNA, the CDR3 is TGCGCCAGCAGCCGGGGCCGGGCCCGGGACTATAGCTACGAGCAGTACTTC. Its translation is CASSRGRARDYSYEQYF.

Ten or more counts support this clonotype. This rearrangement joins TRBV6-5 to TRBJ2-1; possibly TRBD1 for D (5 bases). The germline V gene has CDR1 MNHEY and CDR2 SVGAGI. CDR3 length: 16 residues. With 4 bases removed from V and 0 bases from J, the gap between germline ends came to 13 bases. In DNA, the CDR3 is TGTGCCAGCAGTTCCCAGGGCAAGAGCTCCTACAATGAGCAGTTCTTC. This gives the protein CASSSQGKSSYNEQFF.

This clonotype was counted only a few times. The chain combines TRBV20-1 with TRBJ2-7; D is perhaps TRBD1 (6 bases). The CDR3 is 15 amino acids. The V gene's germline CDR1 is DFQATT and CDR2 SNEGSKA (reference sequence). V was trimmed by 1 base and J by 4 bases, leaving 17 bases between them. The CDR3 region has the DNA TGCAGTGCTAGAGCCCCCGGGACATCTTATTACGAGCAGTACTTC. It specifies CSARAPGTSYYEQYF.

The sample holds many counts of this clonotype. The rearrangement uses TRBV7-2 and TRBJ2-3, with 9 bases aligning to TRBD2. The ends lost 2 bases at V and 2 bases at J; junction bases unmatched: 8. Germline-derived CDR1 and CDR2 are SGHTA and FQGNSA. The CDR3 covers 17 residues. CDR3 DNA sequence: TGTGCCAGCAGCTTAAAGGTAGCGGGAGTCACCACAGATACGCAGTATTTT. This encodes CASSLKVAGVTTDTQYF. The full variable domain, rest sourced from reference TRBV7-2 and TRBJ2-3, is GAGVSQSPSNKVTEKGKDVELRCDPISGHTALYWYRQSLGQGLEFLIYFQGNSAPDKSGLPSDRFSAERTGGSVSTLTIQRTQQEDSAVYLCASSLKVAGVTTDTQYFGPGTRLTVL.

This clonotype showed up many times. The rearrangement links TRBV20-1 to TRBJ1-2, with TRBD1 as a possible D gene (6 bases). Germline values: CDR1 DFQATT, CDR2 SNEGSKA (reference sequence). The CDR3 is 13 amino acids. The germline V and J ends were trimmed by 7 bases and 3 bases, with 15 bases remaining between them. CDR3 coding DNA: TGCAGTGGAACAGGGTCAAGGGACTATGGCTACACCTTC. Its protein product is CSGTGSRDYGYTF.

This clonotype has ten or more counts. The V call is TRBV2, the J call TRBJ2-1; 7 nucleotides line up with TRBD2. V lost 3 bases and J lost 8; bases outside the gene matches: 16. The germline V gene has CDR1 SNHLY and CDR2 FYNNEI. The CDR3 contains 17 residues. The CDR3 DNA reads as TGTGCCAGCAGTGACTTCCACTTTGCGGGAGTACCCGATGAGCAGTTCTTC. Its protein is CASSDFHFAGVPDEQFF.

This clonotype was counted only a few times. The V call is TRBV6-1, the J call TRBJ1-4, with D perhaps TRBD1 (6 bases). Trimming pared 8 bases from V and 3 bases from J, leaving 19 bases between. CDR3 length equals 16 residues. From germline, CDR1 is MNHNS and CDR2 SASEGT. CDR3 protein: CASGSKRGRSNEKLFF. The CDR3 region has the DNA TGTGCCAGCGGAAGCAAACGGGGGCGGTCTAATGAAAAACTGTTTTTT.

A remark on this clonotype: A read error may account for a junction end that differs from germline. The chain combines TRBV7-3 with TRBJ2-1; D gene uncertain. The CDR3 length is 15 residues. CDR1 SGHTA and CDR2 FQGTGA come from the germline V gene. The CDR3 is CASSLAVKGYNEQLF. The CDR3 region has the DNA TGTGCCAGCAGCTTAGCGGTAAAAGGATACAATGAGCAGCTCTTC.

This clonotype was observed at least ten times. DNA for the CDR3: TGTGCCAGCTCCCCGACGACCTACGAGCAGTACTTC. Its translation is CASSPTTYEQYF. The chain recombines TRBV7-2 with TRBJ2-7; D remains unclear. The CDR3 has 12 residues. V dropped 8 bases and J dropped 2 bases, with 10 bases sitting between them. Germline assignment: CDR1 SGHTA and CDR2 FQGNSA.

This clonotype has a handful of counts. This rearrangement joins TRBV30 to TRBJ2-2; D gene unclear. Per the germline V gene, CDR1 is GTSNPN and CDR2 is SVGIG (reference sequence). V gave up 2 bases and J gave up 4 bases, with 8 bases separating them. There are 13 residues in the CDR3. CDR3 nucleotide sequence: TGTGCCTGGAGTTCTTCATTCACCGGGGAGCTGTTTTTT. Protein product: CAWSSSFTGELFF.

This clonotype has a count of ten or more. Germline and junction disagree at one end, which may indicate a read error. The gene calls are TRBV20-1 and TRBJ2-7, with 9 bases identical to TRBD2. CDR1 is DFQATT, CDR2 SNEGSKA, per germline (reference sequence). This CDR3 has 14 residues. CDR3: CSARVAGASYEQYF. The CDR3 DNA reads TGCAGTGCAAGAGTAGCGGGGGCCTCTTACGAGCAGTACTTC.

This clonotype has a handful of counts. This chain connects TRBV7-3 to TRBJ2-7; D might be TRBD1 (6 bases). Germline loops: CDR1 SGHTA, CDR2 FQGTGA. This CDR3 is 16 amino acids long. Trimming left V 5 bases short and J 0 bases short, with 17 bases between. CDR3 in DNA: TGTGCCAGCAGCGAGCAAGCCGGGACACTCTCCTACGAGCAGTACTTC. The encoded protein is CASSEQAGTLSYEQYF.

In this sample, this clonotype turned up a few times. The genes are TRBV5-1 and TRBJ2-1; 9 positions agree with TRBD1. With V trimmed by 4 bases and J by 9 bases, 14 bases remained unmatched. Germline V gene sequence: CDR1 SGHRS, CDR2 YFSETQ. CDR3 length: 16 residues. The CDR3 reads CASSPQVGQGIGEQFF. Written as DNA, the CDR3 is TGCGCCAGCAGCCCTCAAGTGGGACAGGGTATCGGTGAGCAGTTCTTC.